Each of the 24 T cell receptor beta chains below was sequenced from the same sample in a study of OX40 agonist ivuxolimab in advanced cancers. Assay: immunoSEQ multiplex PCR; the TCRdb copy retains only in-frame clones and omits some. Of 15,000 or so clones listed, about 80% are singletons. Sequencing used CD4+ or CD8+ T cells sorted from blood, obtained in a trial of the OX40 agonist ivuxolimab. These receptors were obtained from an adult with an advanced solid tumor such as melanoma, head and neck, liver or kidney cancer.

This clone was detected once. This CDR3 reads CASQRRSSYEQYF. DNA of the CDR3: TGTGCCAGCCAGAGACGCAGCTCCTACGAGCAGTACTTC. V gene TRBV2 combines with J gene TRBJ2-5; D not certain. Matching the DNA end better, TRBJ2-7 makes the J call doubtful. From germline, CDR1 is SNHLY and CDR2 FYNNEI. This CDR3 is 13 amino acids long.

This clone was recorded a few times. CDR3 residues: CASSLPSGSREQYF. The CDR3 DNA sequence: TGTGCCAGCAGTTTACCTAGCGGGAGTCGGGAGCAGTACTTC. This sequence joins TRBV28 and TRBJ2-7, with 10 positions matching TRBD2. V gave up 2 bases and J gave up 7 bases; unmatched junction bases: 5. This CDR3 has 14 residues. CDR1 MDHEN and CDR2 SYDVKM come from the germline V gene.

This clone was detected once. The chain joins TRBV9 to TRBJ2-3; 7 nucleotides line up with TRBD1. CDR1 and CDR2 from the germline V gene are SGDLS and YYNGEE. V lost 4 bases, J lost 2 bases, and 4 bases stayed unmatched. This CDR3 comprises 14 residues. Written as DNA, the CDR3 is TGTGCCAGCAGCATCGGGACAGACACAGATACGCAGTATTTT. Translated, it gives CASSIGTDTDTQYF.

V usage is TRBV6-1 and J usage is TRBJ1-4; D gene ambiguous. The ends were cut back, 2 bases at V and 7 bases at J, with 14 bases in the middle. Germline lookup yields CDR1 MNHNS and CDR2 SASEGT. This CDR3 spans 15 amino acids. In DNA, the CDR3 is TGTGCCAGCAGTGAACTCTCGGCGGCTACTGAAAAACTGTTTTTT. Translating gives CASSELSAATEKLFF.

The genes are TRBV29-1 and TRBJ1-1; a weak D match, TRBD1 (5 bases). CDR1 SQVTM and CDR2 ANQGSEA come from the germline V gene. The CDR3 sequence is 15 residues long. Trimming took 2 bases from V and 5 from J, leaving 18 bases between them. CDR3 DNA: TGCAGCGTTGAATTCCCGGACGGGGACCGGACTGAAGCTTTCTTT. It specifies CSVEFPDGDRTEAFF.

The chain employs TRBV6-6 and TRBJ1-2; the D is unclear. V was cut by 6 bases and J by 5 bases, with 13 bases left in between. The CDR3 is 13 amino acids. CDR1 and CDR2 from the germline V gene are MNHNY and SVGAGI (reference sequence). CDR3 region: CASRAPGPYGYTF. CDR3 bases: TGTGCCAGCAGAGCCCCAGGCCCGTATGGCTACACCTTC.

CDR3 DNA sequence: TGTGCCAGCAGCTTAACGGGCGGACCGGGGAGCGAGCAGTACTTC. Protein sequence: CASSLTGGPGSEQYF. The chain couples TRBV7-3 to TRBJ2-7, with D possibly matching TRBD2 (5 bases). The CDR3 sequence is 15 residues long. Germline V gene lookup returns CDR1 SGHTA and CDR2 FQGTGA. V lost 0 bases and J lost 6, with 15 bases in between.

CDR3 DNA: TGTGCCAGCAGGATGGGGGGGTTCTCCTACACTGAAGCTTTCTTT. Amino acids: CASRMGGFSYTEAFF. This chain connects TRBV6-1 to TRBJ1-1, with D possibly matching TRBD1 (5 bases). The CDR3 has 15 amino acids. Germline CDR1 and CDR2: MNHNS and SASEGT. Trimming took off 6 bases at V and 3 bases at J, with 17 bases between the two ends.

In the case of this clone: The same CDR3 is also encoded by other DNA sequences in this sample. Here the CDR3 reads CASSAGGRYEQYF. CDR3 DNA sequence: TGTGCCAGTAGTGCCGGAGGAAGGTACGAGCAGTACTTC. The chain has TRBV19 and TRBJ2-7; D might be TRBD2 (5 bases). Trimming shortened V by 5 bases and J by 4 bases, and 12 bases separated the two germline ends. This CDR3 spans 13 amino acids. Germline V gene lookup returns CDR1 LNHDA and CDR2 SQIVND (reference sequence). The variable domain in full, with the rest retrieved from reference TRBV19 and TRBJ2-7, is DGGITQSPKYLFRKEGQNVTLSCEQNLNHDAMYWYRQDPGQGLRLIYYSQIVNDFQKGDIAEGYSVSREKKESFPLTVTSAQKNPTAFYLCASSAGGRYEQYFGPGTRLTVT.

The J gene is TRBJ2-7, the V gene TRBV13; D unresolved. Trimming took 5 bases from V and 4 from J, leaving 15 bases between them. CDR1 and CDR2 (germline): PRHDT, FYEKMQ (reference sequence). The CDR3 has 14 amino acids. CDR3 in DNA: TGTGCCAGCAGCGGAGTAGGTTCCACGTACGAGCAGTACTTC. Translation: CASSGVGSTYEQYF.

The sample holds one count of this clone. This rearrangement joins TRBV7-6 to TRBJ1-5; D uncertain. Germline lookup yields CDR1 SGHVS and CDR2 FNYEAQ. Trimming took 0 bases from V and 7 from J, leaving 13 bases between them. The CDR3 extends over 15 amino acids. The CDR3 protein is CASSLAGVGSQPQHF. CDR3 nucleotide sequence: TGTGCCAGCAGCTTAGCCGGGGTGGGAAGCCAGCCCCAGCATTTT. The entire variable domain, with the rest obtained from reference TRBV7-6 and TRBJ1-5, is as follows: GAGVSQSPRYKVTKRGQDVALRCDPISGHVSLYWYRQALGQGPEFLTYFNYEAQQDKSGLPNDRFSAERPEGSISTLTIQRTEQRDSAMYRCASSLAGVGSQPQHFGDGTRLSIL.

V gene TRBV27 combines with J gene TRBJ2-5, with D unresolved. CDR3 length: 14 residues. Trimming left V 10 bases short and J 9 bases short, with 24 bases between. Germline loops: CDR1 MNHEY, CDR2 SMNVEV (reference sequence). Written as DNA, the CDR3 is TGTGCCACCAGACCGGCCAACGAGTTGCTGGCCCAGTACTTC. Residues: CATRPANELLAQYF.

The V and J genes are TRBV4-1 and TRBJ2-1; D unresolved. V was clipped by 6 bases and J by 0 bases, with 18 bases between them. Germline V gene sequence: CDR1 MGHRA, CDR2 YSYEKL. This CDR3 spans 17 amino acids. The CDR3 loop reads CASSLQTPESSYNEQFF. CDR3 DNA: TGCGCCAGCAGTCTTCAAACCCCAGAGAGCTCCTACAATGAGCAGTTCTTC.

The chain employs TRBV15 and TRBJ1-2, with a tentative D call TRBD1 (5 bases). The CDR3 loop spans 13 amino acids. Germline-derived CDR1 and CDR2 are LNHNV and YYDKDF (reference sequence). V lost 9 bases, J lost 5 bases, and 16 bases lay in between. CDR3 amino acids: CATSSRGDYGYTF. CDR3 DNA sequence: TGTGCCACATCATCGCGAGGGGATTATGGCTACACCTTC.

This chain connects TRBV18 to TRBJ2-3; TRBD1 matches at 8 bases. V was clipped by 5 bases and J by 2 bases; unmatched bases: 6. From germline, CDR1 is KGHSH and CDR2 LQKENI. This CDR3 spans 15 amino acids. The CDR3 here is CASSITGGFTDTQYF. CDR3 bases: TGTGCCAGCTCAATTACAGGGGGTTTCACAGATACGCAGTATTTT. Drawing the rest from reference TRBV18 and TRBJ2-3, the complete variable domain is NAGVMQNPRHLVRRRGQEARLRCSPMKGHSHVYWYRQLPEEGLKFMVYLQKENIIDESGMPKERFSAEFPKEGPSILRIQQVVRGDSAAYFCASSITGGFTDTQYFGPGTRLTVL.

The rearrangement links TRBV7-2 to TRBJ2-5; TRBD1 matches at 8 bases. Germline V gene sequence: CDR1 SGHTA, CDR2 FQGNSA. J lost 0 bases, V lost 5 bases, and 11 bases had no gene match. The CDR3 is 17 amino acids. The CDR3, as DNA: TGTGCCAGCAGCCCGGGGACAGGAGCGGTGTACCAAGAGACCCAGTACTTC. This translates into CASSPGTGAVYQETQYF. Looking up the rest from reference TRBV7-2 and TRBJ2-5 gives the full variable domain: GAGVSQSPSNKVTEKGKDVELRCDPISGHTALYWYRQSLGQGLEFLIYFQGNSAPDKSGLPSDRFSAERTGGSVSTLTIQRTQQEDSAVYLCASSPGTGAVYQETQYFGPGTRLLVL.

The chain carries TRBV9 and TRBJ2-1; D could derive from TRBD1 or TRBD2 (6 bases each). Germline CDR1 SGDLS, CDR2 YYNGEE. V was shortened by 10 bases and J by 6 bases, with 14 bases between the two germline ends. The length of the CDR3 is 12 residues. CDR3 loop: CACRGPRNEQFF. The DNA for the CDR3 is TGTGCCTGCCGGGGGCCTCGCAATGAGCAGTTCTTC.

The V and J genes are TRBV6-1 and TRBJ2-7; TRBD1 aligns across 7 bases. There are 14 residues in the CDR3. The germline V gene has CDR1 MNHNS and CDR2 SASEGT. The V gene end was trimmed by 6 bases and the J gene end by 2 bases; junction bases not matched to a gene: 7. This CDR3 reads CASSYRGATYEQYF. The CDR3 nucleotides are TGTGCCAGCAGCTACAGGGGTGCTACCTACGAGCAGTACTTC.

The J gene is TRBJ2-3, the V gene TRBV30; D gene ambiguous. Per the germline V gene, CDR1 is GTSNPN and CDR2 is SVGIG (reference sequence). The ends were cut back, 2 bases at V and 0 bases at J, with 12 bases in the middle. This CDR3 contains 15 residues. CDR3 in DNA: TGTGCCTGGAGTCGTGCTACCGTTAGCACAGATACGCAGTATTTT. Amino acid sequence: CAWSRATVSTDTQYF.

This chain joins TRBV6-5 and TRBJ2-5; no firm D call. Germline V lookup: CDR1 MNHEY, CDR2 SVGAGI. The CDR3 contains 14 residues. V lost 4 bases and J 0 bases, leaving 9 bases between the germline ends. The DNA for the CDR3 is TGTGCCAGCAGTTTTTCAGCGTACCAAGAGACCCAGTACTTC. Amino acids: CASSFSAYQETQYF.

The J gene is TRBJ2-5, the V gene TRBV4-2; maybe TRBD2 (5 bases). The closer fit of TRBJ2-7 to the DNA end suggests the J call may be wrong. Germline V CDR1 and CDR2: LGHNA, YNFKEQ. CDR3 length equals 16 residues. This chain's CDR3 is CASSQDFSVPGNEQYF. The CDR3 coding sequence is TGTGCCAGCAGCCAAGATTTTAGCGTCCCAGGTAACGAGCAGTACTTC.

The V gene is TRBV9, the J gene TRBJ2-5; TRBD2 might be the D (6 bases). Deletions cut 0 bases from V and 8 bases from J, with 11 bases between. This CDR3 contains 13 residues. Germline V gives CDR1 SGDLS, CDR2 YYNGEE. CDR3 coding DNA: TGTGCCAGCAGCGTAGGGGTGGGGGGAACCCAGTACTTC. Encoded protein: CASSVGVGGTQYF.

J is TRBJ2-5 and V is TRBV2; D may be TRBD1 or TRBD2 (5 bases each). From germline, CDR1 is SNHLY and CDR2 FYNNEI. The CDR3 contains 14 residues. The V and J ends lost 8 bases and 5 bases respectively, with 18 bases between them. The DNA for the CDR3 is TGTGCCAGCCACTTTCGGACGGGGCCTGAGACCCAGTACTTC. Protein sequence: CASHFRTGPETQYF.

By frequency in the sample, this clone is medium-sized. DNA for the CDR3: TGTGCCAGCCGGGACCCCGACGGGACTAGCGGCTCCTACGAGCAGTACTTC. It translates to CASRDPDGTSGSYEQYF. The chain recombines TRBV2 with TRBJ2-7; 11 nucleotides align to TRBD2. J lost 0 bases, V lost 8 bases, and 12 bases had no gene match. This CDR3 has 17 amino acids. Germline CDR1 reads SNHLY; CDR2 reads FYNNEI.